A single sample is the source of the 26 T cell receptor beta chains below, sequenced in a study of blood T cells in healthy people across ages. A J-beta primer mix and a sample-barcoded 5' primer were used in a second PCR of about 7 to 12 cycles. TCRdb reprocessed the 5' RACE reads via MiXCR and lists one record per CDR3 protein. The table includes around 1,500,000 distinct CDR3 sequences, roughly 30% detected once. Sequences were obtained from blood. These receptors came from a young woman in good health.

This clonotype was seen more than once but under ten times. The chain joins TRBV7-8 to TRBJ2-3; 7 bases are shared with TRBD1. J gave up 4 bases and V 5 bases, and 15 bases lay outside the gene matches. CDR3 length: 17 residues. In germline, CDR1 is SGHVS, CDR2 FQNEAQ. CDR3 nucleotides: TGTGCCAGCAGCCCCAGACAGGGTGGGTTTCCCTCAGATACGCAGTATTTT. Translated, it gives CASSPRQGGFPSDTQYF.

The table lists this clonotype with a few counts. The chain has TRBV11-2 and TRBJ2-1; D remains unclear. The CDR3 has 15 amino acids. CDR1 and CDR2 (germline): SGHAT, FQNNGV. With 10 bases removed from V and 2 bases from J, the gap between germline ends came to 18 bases. The CDR3 spells CATTRDDRTYNEQFF. For the CDR3, the DNA is TGTGCCACCACCCGAGATGATAGGACCTACAATGAGCAGTTCTTC.

The rearrangement uses TRBV20-1 and TRBJ2-1; 9 bases agree with TRBD2. CDR1 and CDR2 from the germline V gene are DFQATT and SNEGSKA (reference sequence). V was pared by 3 bases and J by 0 bases, with 15 bases of the junction left unmatched. The CDR3 is made up of 19 amino acids. The CDR3 here is CSASGSSGDILSSYNEQFF. The CDR3 bases are TGCAGTGCTAGCGGATCTAGCGGGGATATACTGAGCTCCTACAATGAGCAGTTCTTC.

This clonotype has only a few counts. The V call is TRBV6-4, the J call TRBJ2-3; D possibly corresponds to TRBD2 (5 bases). The CDR3 spans 14 residues. Germline loops: CDR1 MRHNA, CDR2 SNTAGT. V shed 10 bases and J shed 6 bases, with 20 bases lying between them. The CDR3 protein is CATSLRAGGDTQYF. In nucleotides, the CDR3 is TGTGCCACCAGCCTCCGGGCCGGCGGGGATACGCAGTATTTT.

This sequence joins TRBV14 and TRBJ2-1; 9 nucleotides agree with TRBD2. The germline gives CDR1 SGHDN, CDR2 FVKESK. The CDR3 has 18 amino acids. V shed 1 base, J shed 6 bases, and the junction held 13 bases outside the gene matches. CDR3 coding DNA: TGTGCCAGCAGCCAAGCCCAAGGATTAGCGGGAGTTTTCAATGAGCAGTTCTTC. It codes for CASSQAQGLAGVFNEQFF.

This clonotype was detected a few times. The chain carries TRBV10-3 and TRBJ2-3; tentatively, D is TRBD1 (5 bases). The germline gives CDR1 ENHRY, CDR2 SYGVKD. The CDR3 totals 14 residues. With 2 bases removed from V and 11 bases from J, the gap between germline ends came to 17 bases. The CDR3 DNA follows: TGTGCCATCAGTGAGATGAAGGGGCCGTACAGGCAGTATTTT. Encoded protein: CAISEMKGPYRQYF.

This clonotype was picked up many times. The chain couples TRBV20-1 to TRBJ2-7; 10 positions agree with TRBD2. J lost 2 bases, V lost 4 bases, and 5 bases had no gene match. The CDR3 extends over 14 amino acids. Germline V gene data show CDR1 as DFQATT and CDR2 as SNEGSKA (reference sequence). CDR3 loop: CSANRLAGAYEQYF. CDR3 sequence (DNA): TGCAGTGCTAACAGGCTAGCGGGGGCCTACGAGCAGTACTTC.

The gene calls are TRBV19 and TRBJ1-1; D is possibly TRBD1 (5 bases). Trimming pared 5 bases from V and 1 base from J, leaving 11 bases between. CDR3 size: 14 residues. Germline CDR1 is LNHDA and CDR2 is SQIVND (reference sequence). In DNA form, the CDR3 reads TGTGCCAGTAGTGTCGACAGCGGGAACACTGAAGCTTTCTTT. Residues: CASSVDSGNTEAFF.

The chain links TRBV6-5 to TRBJ1-3; no clear D gene. This CDR3 contains 14 residues. V lost 0 bases to trimming and J lost 2 bases, with 5 bases between them. The germline V gene has CDR1 MNHEY and CDR2 SVGAGI. CDR3 sequence (DNA): TGTGCCAGCAGTTACTCGATAGCTGGAAACACCATATATTTT. The encoded protein is CASSYSIAGNTIYF.

This clonotype was picked up a small number of times. The rearrangement uses TRBV3-1 and TRBJ2-5; 10 bases line up with TRBD2. The V and J ends lost 0 bases and 4 bases, in that order; junction bases with no gene match: 8. This CDR3 contains 17 residues. CDR1 and CDR2 (germline): LGHDT, YNNKEL (reference sequence). The CDR3 DNA follows: TGTGCCAGCAGCCAAGATAGCCTAGCGGGGGTTGGAGAGACCCAGTACTTC. This gives the protein CASSQDSLAGVGETQYF.

This clonotype was seen a handful of times. This rearrangement joins TRBV6-6 to TRBJ1-4; no clear D gene. Trimming removed 10 bases from V and 2 bases from J, with 8 bases in between. Germline CDR1 reads MNHNY; CDR2 reads SVGAGI (reference sequence). The CDR3 covers 12 residues. The CDR3 region is CAIGATNEKLFF. CDR3 sequence (DNA): TGTGCCATCGGCGCTACTAATGAAAAACTGTTTTTT.

This rearrangement joins TRBV4-1 to TRBJ2-7, with D uncertain. This CDR3 has 16 residues. V lost 0 bases and J 2 bases, leaving 14 bases between the germline ends. CDR1 is MGHRA, CDR2 YSYEKL, per germline. This chain's CDR3 is CASSQDFAEIAYEQYF. DNA of the CDR3: TGCGCCAGCAGCCAAGATTTCGCAGAGATCGCCTACGAGCAGTACTTC.

Worth noting for this clonotype: Being one base from a much bigger clone, this may be a read error. The chain carries TRBV5-5 and TRBJ2-1; weak D call: TRBD1 (6 bases). Germline lookup yields CDR1 SGHKS and CDR2 YYEKEE (reference sequence). CDR3 length: 15 amino acids. The V gene lost 2 bases and the J gene lost 7 bases, with 16 bases spanning the gap. The CDR3 DNA sequence: TGTGCCAGCAGCTTAACTAGACAGGCTAGGAATGAGCAGTTCTTC. Translated: CASSLTRQARNEQFF.

J is TRBJ2-1 and V is TRBV13; 8 bases match TRBD1. Germline loops: CDR1 PRHDT, CDR2 FYEKMQ (reference sequence). J lost 8 bases, V lost 2 bases, and 5 bases had no gene match. This CDR3 spans 14 amino acids. The CDR3 is CASSLLDRADEQFF. DNA for the CDR3: TGTGCCAGCAGCTTACTGGACAGGGCAGATGAGCAGTTCTTC.

With respect to this clonotype: One end of the junction fails to match germline, which may point to a read error. The chain is built from TRBV20-1 and TRBJ2-5; 10 bases are shared with TRBD2. Germline V gives CDR1 DFQATT, CDR2 SNEGSKA (reference sequence). This CDR3 is built from 14 residues. The CDR3 bases are TGCATTGCTAGCCCACTAGCGGGGCAAGAGACCCAGTACTTC. Translated, it gives CIASPLAGQETQYF.

J is TRBJ2-1 and V is TRBV2; no firm D call. This CDR3 is 18 amino acids long. V lost 2 bases, J lost 0 bases, and 17 bases lay in between. Germline lookup yields CDR1 SNHLY and CDR2 FYNNEI. CDR3 sequence: CASSEPLGEASSYNEQFF. The CDR3 DNA reads TGTGCCAGCAGTGAACCCCTCGGAGAGGCTAGCTCCTACAATGAGCAGTTCTTC.

The rearrangement links TRBV20-1 to TRBJ2-1; 10 positions match TRBD2. Germline V gene sequence: CDR1 DFQATT, CDR2 SNEGSKA (reference sequence). This CDR3 comprises 17 residues. The J segment lost 0 bases and the V segment lost 0 bases, leaving 5 bases of the junction unmatched. The CDR3 nucleotides are TGCAGTGCTAGAGATCGTAGCGGGGGGTTCTCCTACAATGAGCAGTTCTTC. This translates into CSARDRSGGFSYNEQFF.

The rearrangement uses TRBV3-1 and TRBJ2-5, with D unresolved. CDR1 is LGHDT and CDR2 is YNNKEL in the germline V gene (reference sequence). The CDR3 contains 15 residues. The ends were cut back, 5 bases at V and 11 bases at J, with 24 bases in the middle. The CDR3 reads CASSSPGRKRNEQYF. CDR3 in DNA: TGTGCCAGCAGCAGTCCAGGACGAAAAAGGAATGAGCAGTACTTC.

The chain combines TRBV28 with TRBJ1-1; tentatively, D is TRBD1 (5 bases). Germline assignment: CDR1 MDHEN and CDR2 SYDVKM. The CDR3 extends over 16 amino acids. V was trimmed by 4 bases and J by 7 bases, leaving 22 bases between them. CDR3 protein: CASSSPDLDSSNEAFF. The CDR3 nucleotides are TGTGCCAGCAGTTCCCCCGACCTCGACAGTTCGAATGAAGCTTTCTTT.

This clonotype showed up just a few times. The junction and the germline gene differ at one end; a read error may be behind it. The V call is TRBV10-3, the J call TRBJ2-7; TRBD1 aligns across 9 bases. The CDR3 is 15 amino acids. Germline CDR1 ENHRY, CDR2 SYGVKD. CDR3 coding DNA: TGTGCCATCAGCCCCGGGACAGGGACCTCCTACGGGCAGTACTTC. It translates to CAISPGTGTSYGQYF.

The rearrangement joins TRBV4-3 to TRBJ2-7, with D perhaps matching TRBD1 (5 bases). The germline V and J ends were trimmed by 0 bases and 0 bases, with 18 bases remaining between them. CDR1 LGHNA and CDR2 YSLEER come from the germline V gene. The CDR3 has 18 residues. The DNA for the CDR3 is TGCGCCAGCAGCCAAGATTTATTAGGGCAGGGTAGCTCCTACGAGCAGTACTTC. It yields the protein CASSQDLLGQGSSYEQYF.

This clonotype was found a few times. The chain uses TRBV5-6 and TRBJ2-1; 9 positions agree with TRBD2. Trimming cost V 4 bases and J 8 bases; bases outside gene matches: 7. The V gene's germline CDR1 is SGHDT and CDR2 YYEEEE. This CDR3 is built from 14 residues. CDR3 coding DNA: TGTGCCAGCAGCCGTGGGCCTAGCGGGGATGAGCAGTTCTTC. Translated, it gives CASSRGPSGDEQFF.

The gene calls are TRBV3-1 and TRBJ1-4; tentative D call: TRBD1 (5 bases). The CDR3 is 15 residues long. Germline V CDR1 and CDR2: LGHDT, YNNKEL (reference sequence). Trimming pared 5 bases from V and 7 bases from J, leaving 17 bases between. CDR3 sequence reads: CASSSRVRGSEKLFF. Here the CDR3 DNA reads TGTGCCAGCAGCTCCAGGGTACGGGGGAGTGAAAAACTGTTTTTT.

The chain combines TRBV12-3 or TRBV12-4 with TRBJ2-2; TRBD1 aligns across 7 bases. The CDR3 runs 16 residues. Losses at the gene ends were 5 bases for V and 9 bases for J; bases not matched to a gene: 15. CDR3 in amino acids: CASSTQRQGSTRELFF. The DNA of the CDR3 is TGTGCCAGCAGTACCCAACGACAGGGCTCAACCCGGGAGCTGTTTTTT.

The chain joins TRBV5-1 to TRBJ2-3, with a tentative D call TRBD2 (6 bases). V lost 1 base, J lost 10 bases, and 10 bases lay in between. The CDR3 runs 12 residues. Germline V CDR1 and CDR2: SGHRS, YFSETQ. In DNA, the CDR3 is TGCGCCAGCAGCTTGTCGGGGGACTCGCAGTATTTT. Protein: CASSLSGDSQYF. The whole variable domain, filled in from reference TRBV5-1 and TRBJ2-3, reads KAGVTQTPRYLIKTRGQQVTLSCSPISGHRSVSWYQQTPGQGLQFLFEYFSETQRNKGNFPGRFSGRQFSNSRSEMNVSTLELGDSALYLCASSLSGDSQYFGPGTRLTVL.

In this sample, this clonotype turned up many times. V usage is TRBV7-7 and J usage is TRBJ2-5, with TRBD2 matching over 7 bases. The CDR3 is made up of 15 amino acids. V shed 3 bases and J 4 bases; nucleotides not matched to a gene: 8. CDR1 and CDR2 (germline): SSHAT, FNYEAQ (reference sequence). The CDR3 protein is CASSLSGGGRETQYF. The CDR3 DNA is TGTGCCAGCAGCTTGTCAGGCGGGGGAAGAGAGACCCAGTACTTC. The whole variable domain, remainder taken from reference TRBV7-7 and TRBJ2-5, is GAGVSQSPRYKVTKRGQDVTLRCDPISSHATLYWYQQALGQGPEFLTYFNYEAQPDKSGLPSDRFSAERPEGSISTLTIQRTEQRDSAMYRCASSLSGGGRETQYFGPGTRLLVL.